This T cell receptor beta chain was profiled in a study of Ad26.COV2.S vaccination and SARS-CoV-2 variants (dated by TCRdb to 2020 to 2022). About the investigation overall: Sequencing of the TCRbeta repertoire served to evaluate the specificity and breadth of SARS-CoV-2-reactive T cell receptors following Ad26.COV2.S vaccination. The TCR-sequenced set comprised approximately 32 samples: around 20 Ad26.COV2.S vaccine recipients, 5 placebo recipients and 8 SARS-CoV-2 convalescent individuals. Beyond this particular receptor, the publication reports: Spike-specific TCR breadth was higher in Ad26.COV2.S recipients than in placebo recipients (P = 0.0014). After vaccination, substantial breadth of spike-specific CD8+ and CD4+ T cell responses was reported. The authors noted that the TCR breadth and depth analyses may have underestimated total T cell responses. Comparable non-spike TCR breadth was observed between vaccine and placebo recipients, consistent with only spike being contained in the vaccine.

A single count supports this clone. Its antigen remains unidentified. No base quality information exists; no much larger clone differs at one position. The time point tag for this specimen amounts to: individuals recovered from natural SARS-CoV-2 infection. From cysteine to phenylalanine, the CDR3 is 15 amino acids long. The only DNA kept is the CDR3, 45 bases in frame from the first base. V is clipped by 3 bases and J by 0 bases, and the sequence between their germline boundaries is 9 bases long. The immunoSEQ Assay was the method used to sequence TCRbeta CDR3 regions. After extraction, genomic DNA underwent amplification by bias-controlled multiplex PCR, followed by high-throughput sequencing. On the authors' methods: Collapsing and filtering of sequences were performed to quantify the absolute abundance of each unique TCRbeta CDR3 region. T cell fraction was estimated by normalization of TCRbeta template counts to usable DNA, with usable DNA being measured through amplification of reference genes present in all nucleated cells. Repertoire TCRs were annotated as SARS-CoV-2-specific when V gene, CDR3 amino acid sequence and J gene were exactly matched to a known reactive TCR set. The reference SARS-CoV-2 TCR set was obtained from MIRA and was filtered for enrichment in COVID-19-positive ImmuneCODE repertoires, whereby public or cross-reactive TCRs were removed. Based on the MIRA antigens, annotated TCRs were further analysed at the level of specific ORF or position within ORF. Breadth was defined as the number of annotated unique rearrangements divided by the total number of unique productive rearrangements, and depth was defined as the summed frequency of the annotated unique rearrangements. Two-sided Wilcoxon rank-sum tests were applied when comparing TCR breadth between groups. In TCRdb, the immuneACCESS table is reduced to in-frame sequences with V and J assigned. These tables do not hold every clone; where another copy was compared, an unresolved V gene accounts for under half, and the others remain unexplained. That table furnishes V, J and clone size, whereas the DNA furnished D and trimming. In this sample the table shows more than 120,000 clones, 80% to 90% of which occur a single time. The ten largest account for approximately 5% of the sample.

Here the chain combines TRBV23-1 and TRBJ1-5, with the D gene not clear enough to name. TRBV23-1 is given ORF status, its function remaining uncertain. Specimen: peripheral blood, collected after recovery from COVID-19. The receptor comes from a human donor who had recovered from COVID-19. The nucleotide sequence reads TGCGCCAGCAGTCAGGTGCTTTATAGCAATCAGCCCCAGCATTTT. This yields the protein CASSQVLYSNQPQHF.